The present T cell receptor beta chain was sequenced within a study of identical twins. TCRdb analysed the 5' RACE reads with MiXCR anew, one entry per CDR3 protein. Here the sample spans around 530,000 distinct CDR3 sequences, 13% to 15% being singletons. There are many counts of this clonotype. V shed 6 bases, J shed 4 bases, and the junction held 9 bases outside the gene matches. The CDR3 contains 14 residues. Looked up from germline, CDR1 is MDHEN and CDR2 is SYDVKM. The same data also went into a second study, on yellow fever vaccine responses in identical twins.

This sequence originates from a woman between 18 and 29 years old in good health. Source material: CD4+ T cells sorted from blood. The chain has TRBV28 and TRBJ2-7; the match to TRBD2 covers 7 bases. CDR3 loop: CASSLTGGPYEQYF. The CDR3 bases are TGTGCCAGCAGCCTGACGGGAGGTCCTTACGAGCAGTACTTC. The full variable domain, rest sourced from reference TRBV28 and TRBJ2-7, is DVKVTQSSRYLVKRTGEKVFLECVQDMDHENMFWYRQDPGLGLRLIYFSYDVKMKEKGDIPEGYSVSREKKERFSLILESASTNQTSMYLCASSLTGGPYEQYFGPGTRLTVT.